This entry features one T cell receptor beta chain sequence. This sample is part of a study of blood T cell repertoires in COVID-19. Study-level background: Some COVID-19 samples were acute and others convalescent; all came from the United States, Italy and Spain. Sources were T cells, B-cell-depleted T cells, or PBMCs; the material itself was cDNA or gDNA.

The authors' processing: Reference gene primer amplification gave nucleated cell count estimates. TCRdb keeps only in-frame clones here, not all; method: immunoSEQ multiplex PCR. The V and J calls and the clone size are those of that table, but D and trimming were determined from the DNA. The repertoire has some 250,000 clones, around 89% of them found once; the top ten carry roughly 10%. Germline lookup yields CDR1 MNHEY and CDR2 SVGAGI. The V segment lost 6 bases and the J segment 4 bases; nucleotides outside the gene matches: 7. The CDR3 has 14 amino acids. Those enrolled, adults aged roughly 18 to 89 years, came from under 25 US areas.

This receptor was identified in a man aged 40-49 years who had recovered from COVID-19. The sequenced sample consisted of PBMCs or T cells enriched from blood (not recorded which). J is TRBJ2-3 and V is TRBV6-5, with 7 bases that match TRBD1. The CDR3 bases are TGTGCCAGCAGGACAGGGTATGGGGCAGATACGCAGTATTTT. This encodes CASRTGYGADTQYF.